This T cell receptor beta chain was found in a study of T cells in Graves' hyperthyroidism and ophthalmopathy. Study as a whole: Peripheral blood samples were taken at initial diagnosis, prior to any treatment.

Hyperthyroidism, newly diagnosed and lasting under 2 months, affected patients aged 18 to 65. Ahead of any ophthalmopathy symptoms, the blood sample was obtained at the first diagnosis of hyperthyroidism. What was amplified from RNA transcripts were TCR beta CDR3 regions. Primed by the HTBI set, a first-round RT-PCR was run on the TCR CDR3. TCRdb independently ran MiXCR on the multiplex PCR reads; one entry per CDR3 protein. The table records around 240,000 distinct CDR3 sequences, 13% to 15% of them present only once. V dropped 6 bases and J dropped 8 bases, with 20 bases sitting between them. From germline, CDR1 is SNHLY and CDR2 FYNNEI. There are 15 residues in the CDR3.

Sequencing was carried out using blood. The TCR sequence derives from a middle-aged woman with Graves' hyperthyroidism that later progressed to Graves' ophthalmopathy. This chain connects TRBV2 to TRBJ2-1; D might be TRBD1 (6 bases). This CDR3 reads CASRSGQGIIHEQFF. For the CDR3, the DNA is TGTGCCAGCAGGTCGGGGCAGGGGATCATACATGAGCAGTTCTTC. Full variable domain (missing parts from reference TRBV2 and TRBJ2-1): EPEVTQTPSHQVTQMGQEVILRCVPISNHLYFYWYRQILGQKVEFLVSFYNNEISEKSEIFDDQFSVERPDGSNFTLKIRSTKLEDSAMYFCASRSGQGIIHEQFFGPGTRLTVL.